This T cell receptor (beta chain) was identified during a study of siplizumab effects on memory and regulatory T cells. About this clone itself: Antigen unknown.

Study-wide points: The authors mapped only a minor fraction of alloreactive clones to unstimulated subsets. Apparently key alloresponse contributors, naive T cells also seemed more diverse than memory cells.

The trim removed 4 bases at V and 8 bases at J, leaving 12 bases unmatched. The germline V gene encodes CDR1 SGHDT and CDR2 YYEEEE. CDR3 length equals 18 residues. Assays examined about 10^5 TCR templates per sample. Sequencing used immunoSEQ multiplex PCR; TCRdb keeps in-frame clones, though not all of them. Among about 72,000 clones listed, roughly nine tenths were seen once. The TCR was taken from a human donor in good health. Sequenced input: CD8+ T cells sorted from blood. The chain has TRBV5-6 and TRBJ2-1, with TRBD2 matching 16 bases. CDR3 DNA sequence: TGTGCCAGCAGCCCGGGACTAGCGGGAGGGCCCCCCCCCTATGAGCAGTTCTTC. Translated: CASSPGLAGGPPPYEQFF.